This T cell receptor beta chain stems from a study of early T cells in non-severe SARS-CoV-2 infection. For the study at large: Whole-blood bulk RNA, unsorted, was sequenced, and chains were unpaired.

The CDR3 extends over 14 amino acids. V shed 4 bases and J shed 1 base, with 11 bases lying between them. Germline V CDR1 and CDR2: PRHDT, FYEKMQ (reference sequence). In the library, individual cDNA molecules carried attached unique molecular identifiers. Using its own MiXCR run on the 5' RACE reads, TCRdb lists one record per CDR3 protein. The repertoire consists of 75,000 to 90,000 distinct CDR3 sequences, with 5.5% to 7.5% occurring once and the leading ten covering roughly 8.1%. In the case of this clonotype: The antigen remains undetermined.

Whole-study findings and limits: The study's VDJdb matching favored anti-spike CD8 responses and missed private and CD4 specificities.

Sample: whole blood. The TCR sequence derives from an adult who was a healthcare worker with PCR-confirmed SARS-CoV-2 infection or an uninfected control (not recorded which). V and J are TRBV13 and TRBJ2-7; D gene unclear. This CDR3 is CASSSETGSYEQYF. CDR3 DNA: TGTGCCAGCAGCTCCGAGACTGGGTCCTACGAGCAGTACTTC.